This TCR beta chain was obtained from a study of human T cells and chemical hapten exposure. Whole-study context: Sensitization used 2% DPC on approximately 2 cm by approximately 2 cm upper inner arm skin.

TCRdb reprocessed the RACE reads via MiXCR and lists one record per CDR3 protein. This sample yields some 180,000 distinct CDR3 sequences, of which around 20% are seen a single time; 6% to 8% belongs to the top ten. CDR1 and CDR2 from the germline V gene are MGHDK and SYGVNS. The V gene lost 5 bases and the J gene lost 0 bases, with 14 bases spanning the gap. CDR3 length: 16 residues. Described time point: patch test 1, 2 weeks after DPC sensitization. Treatment given: therapeutic diphenylcyclopropenone sensitization with weekly scalp DPC. The V call is TRBV25-1, the J call TRBJ2-1, with D perhaps matching TRBD2 (6 bases). The TCR originated in a woman in her forties or fifties with alopecia areata. Some clones in this sample may be carry-over from other donors' samples. This sample comprised whole blood, obtained in connection with sensitization to the hapten diphenylcyclopropenone (DPC). The CDR3 region has the DNA TGTGCCAGCAGTCAATTCGGGGGAAGCTCCTACAATGAGCAGTTCTTC. Amino acids: CASSQFGGSSYNEQFF.